The 19 T cell receptor beta chains given below trace back to one sample, sequenced in a study of control samples from healthy donors and cancer patients (dated by TCRdb to 2018 to 2020). Libraries were prepared through the immunoSEQ multiplex PCR assay. The immuneACCESS repertoire file appears here via TCRdb, limited to in-frame rearrangements. These files lack a portion of the clones; in checked studies, under half of the deficit traces to unresolved V genes, and the cause of the others is not known. In this sample the table shows under 150,000 clones, about nine tenths of which occur a single time. The biggest ten clones account for approximately 8% of the sample. Sequencing input: PBMCs. The receptors come from a man aged 50-59 years with head and neck cancer.

This chain uses TRBV5-1 with TRBJ2-2; TRBD1 aligns across 8 bases. V was clipped by 4 bases and J by 7 bases; unmatched bases: 12. Germline lookup yields CDR1 SGHRS and CDR2 YFSETQ. The CDR3 sequence is 16 residues long. The CDR3 region has the DNA TGCGCCAGCAGCGTCCTAACCAGGGGGCAGGGCGGGGAGCTGTTTTTT. Translated, it gives CASSVLTRGQGGELFF.

Here the CDR3 reads CASCSGRPLAKNIQYF. DNA for the CDR3: TGCGCCAGCTGTAGCGGGAGGCCCCTAGCCAAAAACATTCAGTACTTC. The rearrangement uses TRBV10-2 and TRBJ2-4; 10 bases agree with TRBD2. Trimming at V came to 8 bases and at J to 0 bases, leaving 7 bases not matched to a gene. This CDR3 spans 16 amino acids. The germline V gene has CDR1 WSHSY and CDR2 SAAADI.

CDR3 amino acids: CASSIQGSGTGELFF. The DNA of the CDR3 is TGTGCCAGTAGTATACAGGGGTCTGGCACCGGGGAGCTGTTTTTT. J is TRBJ2-2 and V is TRBV19; tentatively, D is TRBD1 (6 bases). The CDR3 is made up of 15 amino acids. V was shortened by 2 bases and J by 4 bases, with 11 bases between the two germline ends. Germline V gene lookup returns CDR1 LNHDA and CDR2 SQIVND (reference sequence). The variable domain in full, with the rest retrieved from reference TRBV19 and TRBJ2-2, is DGGITQSPKYLFRKEGQNVTLSCEQNLNHDAMYWYRQDPGQGLRLIYYSQIVNDFQKGDIAEGYSVSREKKESFPLTVTSAQKNPTAFYLCASSIQGSGTGELFFGEGSRLTVL.

J is TRBJ2-2 and V is TRBV6-5; D is unresolved. V lost 7 bases and J lost 3, with 15 bases in between. This CDR3 region has 15 residues. The V gene's germline CDR1 is MNHEY and CDR2 SVGAGI. In DNA, the CDR3 is TGTGCCAGCAAGCGCAGTGGTCTTTACACCGGGGAGCTGTTTTTT. It yields the protein CASKRSGLYTGELFF.

The chain uses TRBV7-9 and TRBJ2-2; 7 positions match TRBD2. Germline V gives CDR1 SEHNR, CDR2 FQNEAQ (reference sequence). The CDR3 totals 16 residues. Losses at the gene ends were 3 bases for V and 6 bases for J; bases not matched to a gene: 10. The CDR3 protein is CASSFRTGLGPGELFF. The CDR3 DNA sequence: TGTGCCAGCAGCTTCCGGACCGGACTAGGACCCGGGGAGCTGTTTTTT.

This rearrangement joins TRBV27 to TRBJ1-1; 7 bases are shared with TRBD1. Per the germline V gene, CDR1 is MNHEY and CDR2 is SMNVEV (reference sequence). The CDR3 has 14 residues. The V gene end was trimmed by 9 bases and the J gene end by 0 bases; junction bases not matched to a gene: 7. CDR3 sequence: CASKTGNLNTEAFF. In DNA form, the CDR3 reads TGTGCCAGTAAGACAGGGAATTTGAACACTGAAGCTTTCTTT.

The chain links TRBV2 to TRBJ1-5; tentatively, D is TRBD1 (5 bases). The V gene lost 4 bases and the J gene lost 4 bases, with 11 bases spanning the gap. The CDR3 extends over 14 amino acids. From germline, CDR1 is SNHLY and CDR2 FYNNEI. CDR3 sequence (DNA): TGTGCCAGCAGTGCGGACACCGAAAATCAGCCCCAGCATTTT. It translates to CASSADTENQPQHF.

The rearrangement uses TRBV19 and TRBJ2-7; possibly TRBD1 for D (6 bases). V shed 4 bases and J shed 4 bases, with 11 bases lying between them. The length of the CDR3 is 13 residues. Germline-derived CDR1 and CDR2 are LNHDA and SQIVND (reference sequence). Written as DNA, the CDR3 is TGTGCCAGTAGTACACAGGGTTCTTACGAGCAGTACTTC. Translating gives CASSTQGSYEQYF.

V is TRBV4-2 and J is TRBJ1-6; 10 bases fit TRBD1. The length of the CDR3 is 16 residues. Trimming cost V 0 bases and J 9 bases; bases outside gene matches: 5. CDR1 is LGHNA, CDR2 YNFKEQ, per germline. CDR3 sequence reads: CASSQEGTGVGSPLHF. The DNA for the CDR3 is TGTGCCAGCAGCCAAGAAGGGACAGGGGTCGGTTCACCCCTCCACTTT.

The CDR3 DNA reads TGTGCCAGCTCTGGGACCGGGGAGCTGTTTTTT. It encodes CASSGTGELFF. V and J are TRBV13 and TRBJ2-2, with unresolved D. Trimming removed 8 bases from V and 5 bases from J, with 6 bases in between. CDR3 size: 11 residues. Germline V gene data show CDR1 as PRHDT and CDR2 as FYEKMQ (reference sequence). Supplemented by reference TRBV13 and TRBJ2-2, the full variable domain reads AAGVIQSPRHLIKEKRETATLKCYPIPRHDTVYWYQQGPGQDPQFLISFYEKMQSDKGSIPDRFSAQQFSDYHSELNMSSLELGDSALYFCASSGTGELFFGEGSRLTVL.

This chain connects TRBV7-2 to TRBJ2-3; tentative D call: TRBD1 (6 bases). The CDR3 runs 16 residues. CDR1 and CDR2 (germline): SGHTA, FQGNSA. Trimming took off 2 bases at V and 5 bases at J, with 17 bases between the two ends. CDR3 sequence reads: CASSLSLFSGEDTQYF. CDR3 DNA sequence: TGTGCCAGCAGCTTATCCCTCTTCTCAGGGGAAGATACGCAGTATTTT.

On this clone: One end of the junction varies from germline; a read error may be responsible. The gene calls are TRBV5-1 and TRBJ2-5; TRBD2 agrees at 8 bases. CDR1 and CDR2 (germline): SGHRS, YFSETQ. This CDR3 has 13 amino acids. The CDR3, as DNA: TGCGCCAGCAGCGCACCGGGGGGGGCCGCAACGCACTTC. This codes for CASSAPGGAATHF.

The chain recombines TRBV4-1 with TRBJ1-3; maybe TRBD1 (5 bases). V was trimmed by 0 bases and J by 1 base, leaving 7 bases between them. The CDR3 sequence is 15 residues long. The germline gives CDR1 MGHRA, CDR2 YSYEKL. CDR3 sequence (DNA): TGCGCCAGCAGCCAAGAGTGGACATCTGGAAACACCATATATTTT. Its protein product is CASSQEWTSGNTIYF.

This clone was counted once. This chain uses TRBV2 with TRBJ2-1; D is possibly TRBD2 (6 bases). Trimming took off 0 bases at V and 12 bases at J, with 12 bases between the two ends. Germline lookup yields CDR1 SNHLY and CDR2 FYNNEI. There are 13 residues in the CDR3. The CDR3 spells CASSEANGGRQFF. CDR3 DNA sequence: TGTGCCAGCAGTGAAGCCAACGGAGGGCGGCAGTTCTTC.

The chain has TRBV7-9 and TRBJ1-1, with D unresolved. This CDR3 is built from 16 residues. Germline loops: CDR1 SEHNR, CDR2 FQNEAQ (reference sequence). Trimming took 3 bases from V and 1 from J, leaving 15 bases between them. CDR3 sequence (DNA): TGTGCCAGCAGCTTGGAACGACTAAGACAGAACACTGAAGCTTTCTTT. It encodes CASSLERLRQNTEAFF.

The chain links TRBV7-9 to TRBJ1-1; no clear D gene. CDR3 length: 12 amino acids. V was trimmed by 5 bases and J by 0 bases, leaving 4 bases between them. The germline CDR1 and CDR2 sequences are SEHNR and FQNEAQ (reference sequence). CDR3 region: CASSPMNTEAFF. CDR3 bases: TGTGCCAGCAGCCCCATGAACACTGAAGCTTTCTTT. The whole variable domain, filled in from reference TRBV7-9 and TRBJ1-1, reads DTGVSQNPRHKITKRGQNVTFRCDPISEHNRLYWYRQTLGQGPEFLTYFQNEAQLEKSRLLSDRFSAERPKGSFSTLEIQRTEQGDSAMYLCASSPMNTEAFFGQGTRLTVV.

The chain combines TRBV13 with TRBJ1-4; D is unclear. The CDR3 runs 12 residues. CDR1 is PRHDT and CDR2 is FYEKMQ in the germline V gene (reference sequence). Trimming shortened V by 2 bases and J by 10 bases, and 8 bases separated the two germline ends. This CDR3 is CASSLSLGKLFF. The CDR3, as DNA: TGTGCCAGCAGCTTATCCCTGGGAAAACTGTTTTTT. Combining the CDR3 with reference TRBV13 and TRBJ1-4 gives the whole variable domain AAGVIQSPRHLIKEKRETATLKCYPIPRHDTVYWYQQGPGQDPQFLISFYEKMQSDKGSIPDRFSAQQFSDYHSELNMSSLELGDSALYFCASSLSLGKLFFGSGTQLSVL.

This chain joins TRBV6-5 and TRBJ2-7; 11 bases are a match to TRBD2. CDR3 length equals 15 residues. CDR1 MNHEY and CDR2 SVGAGI come from the germline V gene. The ends lost 6 bases at V and 0 bases at J; junction bases unmatched: 4. DNA of the CDR3: TGTGCCAGCAGCCTGGGACTAGCGGACTCCTACGAGCAGTACTTC. The encoded protein is CASSLGLADSYEQYF.

The chain employs TRBV6-2 or TRBV6-3 and TRBJ2-1; D gene ambiguous. This CDR3 spans 15 amino acids. Germline CDR1 is MNHEY and CDR2 is SVGEGT. V gave up 2 bases and J gave up 2 bases, with 10 bases separating them. CDR3 nucleotide sequence: TGTGCCAGCAGTTACGTAGGGAAGACCTACAATGAGCAGTTCTTC. Its translation: CASSYVGKTYNEQFF.